This T cell receptor (beta chain) was recovered during a study of PD-L1 blockade in urothelial cancer. Time point: pretreatment peripheral blood. Patient disease was locally advanced or metastatic urothelial carcinoma. The CDR3 extends over 13 amino acids. Germline loops: CDR1 MNHNY, CDR2 SVGAGI (reference sequence). V lost 6 bases and J 4 bases, leaving 11 bases between the germline ends. Only in-frame clones appear in the TCRdb table, and some are missing; sequencing was by immunoSEQ multiplex PCR. The sample lists some 50,000 clones, roughly nine tenths occurring once. The TCR comes from a woman between 55 and 75 years old with urothelial cancer. The gene calls are TRBV6-6 and TRBJ2-3; weak D call: TRBD1 (6 bases). Sequencing was performed on PBMCs, taken around atezolizumab (anti-PD-L1) treatment. The CDR3 DNA reads as TGTGCCAGCAGACGACAGGAATCAGATACGCAGTATTTT. It yields the protein CASRRQESDTQYF.